A selection of T cell receptor beta chains follows, all from one sample in a study of CD8+CD57+ T cells in acquired aplastic anemia. TCRdb processed the reads anew with MiXCR; each CDR3 protein has one entry. Of roughly 280,000 distinct CDR3 sequences listed, 50% to 65% are singletons. Sequencing was done on a sample of sorted CD4+, CD8+, or CD8+CD57+ T cells (not recorded which) from PBMCs. These TCRs come from a human donor with aplastic anemia. Each CDR3 is given with its conserved first and last residue. The D gene is left open where the match is weak. Size tells how often a clone was seen (once, few, many) or the class of an expanded clone, and some rows leave it out.

j_call: TRBJ2-7
d_call: .
clone_size: many
v_call: TRBV6-7
cdr3_aa: CASSPTPTTREQYF
cdr3_nt: TGTGCCAGCAGCCCCACCCCGACTACTCGGGAGCAGTACTTC

j_call: TRBJ1-2
d_call: .
clone_size: once
v_call: TRBV7-3
cdr3_aa: CASSHGTGEGYGYTF
cdr3_nt: TGTGCCAGCAGCCACGGAACGGGGGAAGGCTATGGCTACACCTTC

j_call: TRBJ1-1
d_call: .
clone_size: few
v_call: TRBV27
cdr3_aa: CASSPLRGMNTEAFF
cdr3_nt: TGTGCCAGCAGCCCACTCAGGGGTATGAACACTGAAGCTTTCTTT

j_call: TRBJ1-2
d_call: .
clone_size: .
v_call: TRBV7-6
cdr3_aa: CASSLGFQNYGYNF
cdr3_nt: TGTGCCAGCAGCCTTGGTTTTCAGAACTATGGCTACAACTTC

j_call: TRBJ1-5
d_call: .
clone_size: few
v_call: TRBV2
cdr3_aa: CASSEAAGGDHF
cdr3_nt: TGTGCCAGCAGTGAAGCGGCAGGAGGAGACCATTTT

j_call: TRBJ2-1
d_call: .
clone_size: once
v_call: TRBV5-1
cdr3_aa: CASSLGLLGRSYNEQFF
cdr3_nt: TGCGCCAGCAGCTTGGGTCTCCTGGGTAGGTCCTACAATGAGCAGTTCTTC

j_call: TRBJ2-1
d_call: .
clone_size: .
v_call: TRBV24-1
cdr3_aa: CATSDNREDEQFF
cdr3_nt: TGTGCCACCAGTGACAACAGGGAGGATGAGCAGTTCTTC

j_call: TRBJ2-7
d_call: TRBD1
clone_size: .
v_call: TRBV5-1
cdr3_aa: CASSLRDSANEQYF
cdr3_nt: TGCGCCAGCAGCTTAAGGGACAGTGCCAACGAGCAGTACTTC

j_call: TRBJ2-7
d_call: .
clone_size: many
v_call: TRBV7-8
cdr3_aa: CASSLVSYEQYF
cdr3_nt: TGTGCCAGCAGCTTAGTCTCCTACGAGCAGTACTTC

j_call: TRBJ1-6
d_call: .
clone_size: .
v_call: TRBV7-3
cdr3_aa: CASSPESSYNSPLHF
cdr3_nt: TGTGCCAGCAGCCCAGAGAGCTCCTATAATTCACCCCTCCACTTT

j_call: TRBJ2-7
d_call: TRBD1
clone_size: few
v_call: TRBV5-1
cdr3_aa: CASSLSGQGANEQYF
cdr3_nt: TGCGCCAGCAGCTTGTCAGGGCAGGGGGCGAACGAGCAGTACTTC

j_call: TRBJ1-1
d_call: .
clone_size: many
v_call: TRBV7-8
cdr3_aa: CASSLISGPNTEAFF
cdr3_nt: TGTGCCAGCAGCTTAATCTCGGGACCGAACACTGAAGCTTTCTTT

j_call: TRBJ1-2
d_call: .
clone_size: .
v_call: TRBV7-6
cdr3_aa: CASSVRDRGGTF
cdr3_nt: TGTGCCAGCAGCGTACGGGACCGGGGAGGTACCTTC

j_call: TRBJ2-5
d_call: .
clone_size: .
v_call: TRBV4-1
cdr3_aa: CASSQWGIETQYF
cdr3_nt: TGCGCCAGCAGCCAATGGGGAATAGAGACCCAGTACTTC

j_call: TRBJ2-2
d_call: TRBD1
clone_size: many
v_call: TRBV19
cdr3_aa: CASSRQGNTGELFF
cdr3_nt: TGTGCCAGTAGTCGACAGGGGAACACCGGGGAGCTGTTTTTT

j_call: TRBJ2-1
d_call: .
clone_size: many
v_call: TRBV7-3
cdr3_aa: CASSLDGLSRKFF
cdr3_nt: TGTGCCAGCAGCTTAGATGGCCTCTCACGGAAGTTCTTC

j_call: TRBJ2-1
d_call: .
clone_size: .
v_call: TRBV12-3/TRBV12-4
cdr3_aa: CATSPAGSSYNEQFF
cdr3_nt: TGTGCCACCAGTCCCGCGGGGAGCTCCTACAATGAGCAGTTCTTC

j_call: TRBJ2-3
d_call: TRBD2
clone_size: many
v_call: TRBV7-9
cdr3_aa: CASSPGLAGGNTDTQYF
cdr3_nt: TGTGCCAGCAGCCCCGGACTAGCGGGGGGAAACACAGATACGCAGTATTTT

j_call: TRBJ2-3
d_call: .
clone_size: many
v_call: TRBV4-1
cdr3_aa: CASSQVLISGGDTQYF
cdr3_nt: TGCGCCAGCAGCCAAGTCCTCATTAGCGGAGGCGATACGCAGTATTTT

j_call: TRBJ2-1
d_call: .
clone_size: .
v_call: TRBV4-3
cdr3_aa: CASSQAATLNEQFF
cdr3_nt: TGCGCCAGCAGCCAAGCCGCCACGCTCAATGAGCAGTTCTTC

j_call: TRBJ2-1
d_call: .
clone_size: once
v_call: TRBV20-1
cdr3_aa: CSATIGGYNEQFF
cdr3_nt: TGCAGTGCCACGATAGGGGGCTACAATGAGCAGTTCTTC

j_call: TRBJ2-7
d_call: TRBD1
clone_size: .
v_call: TRBV2
cdr3_aa: CASSEGGGTGLASYEQYF
cdr3_nt: TGTGCCAGCAGTGAAGGGGGGGGGACAGGGCTGGCCTCCTACGAGCAGTACTTC

j_call: TRBJ2-3
d_call: .
clone_size: .
v_call: TRBV2
cdr3_aa: CASRPQGVSTDTQYF
cdr3_nt: TGTGCCAGCAGGCCACAAGGGGTTAGCACAGATACGCAGTATTTT

j_call: TRBJ1-6
d_call: .
clone_size: .
v_call: TRBV5-1
cdr3_aa: CASSYDSGTEAYNSPLHF
cdr3_nt: TGCGCCAGCAGCTACGACAGTGGTACTGAAGCTTATAATTCACCCCTCCACTTT

j_call: TRBJ1-1
d_call: .
clone_size: .
v_call: TRBV7-6
cdr3_aa: CASSPGPTPDTEAFF
cdr3_nt: TGTGCCAGCAGCCCGGGCCCGACCCCTGACACTGAAGCTTTCTTT

j_call: TRBJ2-1
d_call: TRBD2
clone_size: many
v_call: TRBV5-1
cdr3_aa: CASSEGTSGSMHEQFF
cdr3_nt: TGCGCCAGCAGCGAAGGGACTAGCGGGAGTATGCATGAGCAGTTCTTC

j_call: TRBJ1-2
d_call: TRBD1
clone_size: .
v_call: TRBV7-9
cdr3_aa: CASSPAGTVYGYTF
cdr3_nt: TGTGCCAGCAGCCCTGCCGGGACAGTCTATGGCTACACCTTC

j_call: TRBJ1-2
d_call: .
clone_size: .
v_call: TRBV29-1
cdr3_aa: CSVGGAPVYGYTF
cdr3_nt: TGCAGCGTTGGGGGGGCTCCGGTCTATGGCTACACCTTC

j_call: TRBJ1-6
d_call: .
clone_size: .
v_call: TRBV7-3
cdr3_aa: CASSKQGFGNSPLHF
cdr3_nt: TGTGCCAGCAGTAAACAGGGATTCGGCAATTCACCCCTCCACTTT

j_call: TRBJ2-5
d_call: .
clone_size: .
v_call: TRBV5-1
cdr3_aa: CASSLGRPGQETQYF
cdr3_nt: TGCGCCAGCAGCTTGGGACGGCCTGGCCAAGAGACCCAGTACTTC

j_call: TRBJ1-5
d_call: .
clone_size: .
v_call: TRBV7-9
cdr3_aa: CASSRGEQPQHF
cdr3_nt: TGTGCCAGCAGCCGGGGGGAACAGCCCCAGCATTTT

j_call: TRBJ2-5
d_call: .
clone_size: .
v_call: TRBV5-6
cdr3_aa: CASSQGLRGHFLKYF
cdr3_nt: TGTGCCAGCAGCCAGGGGCTCCGGGGCCATTTTTTGAAGTACTTC

j_call: TRBJ1-2
d_call: TRBD1
clone_size: many
v_call: TRBV4-1
cdr3_aa: CASSQVGQVNYGYTF
cdr3_nt: TGCGCCAGCAGCCAAGTAGGACAGGTGAACTATGGCTACACCTTC

j_call: TRBJ2-7
d_call: .
clone_size: few
v_call: TRBV7-9
cdr3_aa: CASSLPSYYEQYF
cdr3_nt: TGTGCCAGCAGCTTACCCAGTTACTACGAGCAGTACTTC

j_call: TRBJ2-6
d_call: .
clone_size: few
v_call: TRBV15
cdr3_aa: CATSIRSGSGANVLTF
cdr3_nt: TGTGCCACCAGCATAAGATCAGGCTCTGGGGCCAACGTCCTGACTTTC

j_call: TRBJ2-1
d_call: .
clone_size: .
v_call: TRBV7-2
cdr3_aa: CASSFARTEQFF
cdr3_nt: TGTGCCAGCAGCTTTGCTAGGACTGAGCAGTTCTTC

j_call: TRBJ1-5
d_call: .
clone_size: few
v_call: TRBV10-3
cdr3_aa: CAISESTPTSNQPQHF
cdr3_nt: TGTGCCATCAGTGAGTCAACACCCACCAGCAATCAGCCCCAGCATTTT

j_call: TRBJ1-2
d_call: TRBD1
clone_size: many
v_call: TRBV6-5
cdr3_aa: CASSYQASGQLIGGYGYTF
cdr3_nt: TGTGCCAGCAGTTACCAGGCCTCGGGACAGTTAATCGGGGGATATGGCTACACCTTC

j_call: TRBJ2-2
d_call: .
clone_size: .
v_call: TRBV5-1
cdr3_aa: CASSVSHSTENTGELFF
cdr3_nt: TGCGCCAGCAGCGTATCCCACTCCACCGAGAACACCGGGGAGCTGTTTTTT

j_call: TRBJ1-6
d_call: TRBD1
clone_size: .
v_call: TRBV6-6
cdr3_aa: CASSQGQVRGSPLHF
cdr3_nt: TGTGCCAGCAGCCAAGGACAGGTGAGGGGTTCACCCCTCCACTTT

j_call: TRBJ2-3
d_call: .
clone_size: .
v_call: TRBV7-2
cdr3_aa: CASSPGRGDTQYF
cdr3_nt: TGTGCCAGCAGCCCAGGACGAGGTGATACGCAGTATTTT

j_call: TRBJ2-1
d_call: TRBD2
clone_size: .
v_call: TRBV7-9
cdr3_aa: CASSLGGTSGGSSYNEQFF
cdr3_nt: TGTGCCAGCAGCTTAGGCGGGACTAGCGGGGGGAGCTCCTACAATGAGCAGTTCTTC

j_call: TRBJ2-7
d_call: TRBD2
clone_size: many
v_call: TRBV19
cdr3_aa: CASKSSGRAFDEQYF
cdr3_nt: TGTGCCAGTAAGAGTAGCGGGAGGGCCTTCGACGAGCAGTACTTC

j_call: TRBJ2-1
d_call: TRBD1
clone_size: .
v_call: TRBV29-1
cdr3_aa: CSATGTGFNEQFF
cdr3_nt: TGCAGCGCTACCGGGACAGGGTTCAATGAGCAGTTCTTC

j_call: TRBJ2-7
d_call: TRBD1
clone_size: .
v_call: TRBV7-9
cdr3_aa: CASSRTGQDEQYF
cdr3_nt: TGCGCCAGCAGCCGGACAGGGCAGGACGAGCAGTACTTC

j_call: TRBJ2-7
d_call: .
clone_size: .
v_call: TRBV7-2
cdr3_aa: CASSLGPFEQYF
cdr3_nt: TGTGCCAGCAGCTTAGGTCCGTTCGAGCAGTACTTC

j_call: TRBJ2-1
d_call: TRBD2
clone_size: .
v_call: TRBV25-1
cdr3_aa: CASSEGGEMGNEQFF
cdr3_nt: TGTGCCAGCAGTGAAGGGGGGGAGATGGGGAATGAGCAGTTCTTC

j_call: TRBJ1-2
d_call: .
clone_size: once
v_call: TRBV10-1
cdr3_aa: CASSYGSTFYGYTF
cdr3_nt: TGTGCCAGCAGTTACGGGAGCACGTTCTATGGCTACACCTTC

j_call: TRBJ1-1
d_call: .
clone_size: few
v_call: TRBV10-3
cdr3_aa: CAISESPGDTEAFF
cdr3_nt: TGTGCCATCAGTGAGTCCCCAGGGGACACTGAAGCTTTCTTT

j_call: TRBJ2-3
d_call: TRBD1
clone_size: .
v_call: TRBV7-9
cdr3_aa: CASSPRQGAHVTDTQYF
cdr3_nt: TGTGCCAGCAGCCCACGACAGGGGGCGCATGTAACAGATACGCAGTATTTT